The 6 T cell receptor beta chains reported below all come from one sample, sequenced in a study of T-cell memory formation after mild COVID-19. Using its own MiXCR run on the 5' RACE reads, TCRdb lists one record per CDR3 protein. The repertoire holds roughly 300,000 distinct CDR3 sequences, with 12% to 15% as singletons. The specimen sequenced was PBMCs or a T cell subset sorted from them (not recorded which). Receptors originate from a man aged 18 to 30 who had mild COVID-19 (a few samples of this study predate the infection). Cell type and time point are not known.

The CDR3 bases are TGTGCCAGCAGTAGGGACAGTGACAATGAGCAGTTCTTC. It encodes CASSRDSDNEQFF. V is TRBV27 and J is TRBJ2-1; 7 bases line up with TRBD1. The CDR3 totals 13 residues. Per the germline V gene, CDR1 is MNHEY and CDR2 is SMNVEV (reference sequence). Trimming cost V 5 bases and J 5 bases; bases outside gene matches: 3.

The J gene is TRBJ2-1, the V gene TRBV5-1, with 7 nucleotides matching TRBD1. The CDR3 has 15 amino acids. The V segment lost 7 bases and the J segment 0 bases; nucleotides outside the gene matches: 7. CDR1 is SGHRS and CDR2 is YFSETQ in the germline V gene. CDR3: CASGLTGDSYNEQFF. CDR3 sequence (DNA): TGCGCCAGCGGATTAACAGGGGACTCCTACAATGAGCAGTTCTTC.

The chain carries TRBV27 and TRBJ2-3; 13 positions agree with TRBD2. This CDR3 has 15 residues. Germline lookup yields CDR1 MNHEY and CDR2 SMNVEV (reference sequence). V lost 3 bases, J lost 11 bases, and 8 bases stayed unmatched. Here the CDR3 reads CASSFGTSGAEVQYF. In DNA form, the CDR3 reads TGTGCCAGCAGTTTCGGGACTAGCGGGGCGGAGGTGCAGTATTTT.

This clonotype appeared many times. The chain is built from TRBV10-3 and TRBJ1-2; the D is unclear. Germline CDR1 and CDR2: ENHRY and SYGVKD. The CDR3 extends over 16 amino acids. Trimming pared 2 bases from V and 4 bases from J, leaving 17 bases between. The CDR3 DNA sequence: TGTGCCATCAGTGAGCCGGACTCATCCAAAGGCTATGGCTACACCTTC. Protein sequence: CAISEPDSSKGYGYTF.

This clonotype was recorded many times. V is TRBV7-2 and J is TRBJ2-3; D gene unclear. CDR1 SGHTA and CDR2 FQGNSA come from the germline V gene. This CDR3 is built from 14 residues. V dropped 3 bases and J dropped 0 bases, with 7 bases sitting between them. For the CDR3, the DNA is TGTGCCAGCAGCTTCATTGTCAGCACAGATACGCAGTATTTT. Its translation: CASSFIVSTDTQYF.

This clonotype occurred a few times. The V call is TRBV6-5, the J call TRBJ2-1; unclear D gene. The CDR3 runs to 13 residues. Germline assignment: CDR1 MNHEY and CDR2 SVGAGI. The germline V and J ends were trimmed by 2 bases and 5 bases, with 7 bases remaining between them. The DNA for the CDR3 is TGTGCCAGCAGTTACGTCGCGAACAATGAGCAGTTCTTC. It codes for CASSYVANNEQFF.